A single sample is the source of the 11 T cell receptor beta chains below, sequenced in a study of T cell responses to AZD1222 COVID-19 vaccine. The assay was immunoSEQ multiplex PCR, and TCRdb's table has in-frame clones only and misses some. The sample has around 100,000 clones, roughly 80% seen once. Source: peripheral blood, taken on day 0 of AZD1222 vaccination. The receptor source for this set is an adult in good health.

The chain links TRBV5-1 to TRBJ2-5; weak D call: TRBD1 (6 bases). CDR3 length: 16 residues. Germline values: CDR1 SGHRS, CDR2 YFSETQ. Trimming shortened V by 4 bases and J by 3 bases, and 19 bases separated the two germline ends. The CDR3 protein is CASSPPQGLAKETQYF. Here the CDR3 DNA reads TGCGCCAGCAGCCCACCACAGGGTTTGGCCAAAGAGACCCAGTACTTC.

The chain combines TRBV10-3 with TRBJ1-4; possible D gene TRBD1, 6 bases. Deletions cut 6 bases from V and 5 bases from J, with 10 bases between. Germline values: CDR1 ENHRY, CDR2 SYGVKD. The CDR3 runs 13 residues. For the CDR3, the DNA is TGTGCCATCAGGGACAGCGGGAATGAAAAACTGTTTTTT. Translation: CAIRDSGNEKLFF.

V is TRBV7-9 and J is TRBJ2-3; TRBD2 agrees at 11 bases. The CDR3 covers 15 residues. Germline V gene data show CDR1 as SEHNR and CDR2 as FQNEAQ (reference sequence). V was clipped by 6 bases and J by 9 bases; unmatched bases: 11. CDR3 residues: CASRPGTSGVTTQYF. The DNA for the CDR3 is TGTGCCAGCAGACCCGGGACTAGCGGTGTGACGACGCAGTATTTT.

The CDR3 region is CASSYGAGIRFNEQFF. In nucleotides, the CDR3 is TGTGCCAGCAGCTATGGGGCCGGGATTCGGTTCAATGAGCAGTTCTTC. The gene calls are TRBV5-6 and TRBJ2-1; D could derive from TRBD1 or TRBD2 (5 bases each). Trimming shortened V by 3 bases and J by 6 bases, and 19 bases separated the two germline ends. CDR1 and CDR2 from the germline V gene are SGHDT and YYEEEE. The CDR3 covers 16 residues.

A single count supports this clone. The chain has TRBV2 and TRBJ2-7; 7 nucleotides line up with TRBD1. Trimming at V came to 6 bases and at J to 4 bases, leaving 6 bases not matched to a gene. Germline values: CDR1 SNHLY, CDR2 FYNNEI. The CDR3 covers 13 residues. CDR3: CASSPGTEYEQYF. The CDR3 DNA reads TGTGCCAGCAGCCCCGGGACAGAGTACGAGCAGTACTTC.

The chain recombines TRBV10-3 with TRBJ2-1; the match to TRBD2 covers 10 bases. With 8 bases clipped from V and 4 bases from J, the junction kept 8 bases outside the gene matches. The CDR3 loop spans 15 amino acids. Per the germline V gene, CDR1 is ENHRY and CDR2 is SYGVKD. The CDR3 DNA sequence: TGTGCCATCCACCCCGGACTAGCGGTATACAATGAGCAGTTCTTC. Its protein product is CAIHPGLAVYNEQFF.

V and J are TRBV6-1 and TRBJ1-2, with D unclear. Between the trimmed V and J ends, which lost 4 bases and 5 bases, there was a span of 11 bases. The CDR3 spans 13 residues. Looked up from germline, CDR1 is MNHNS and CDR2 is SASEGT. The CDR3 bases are TGTGCCAGCAGTGTAGCGGGCAGGTATGGCTACACCTTC. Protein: CASSVAGRYGYTF.

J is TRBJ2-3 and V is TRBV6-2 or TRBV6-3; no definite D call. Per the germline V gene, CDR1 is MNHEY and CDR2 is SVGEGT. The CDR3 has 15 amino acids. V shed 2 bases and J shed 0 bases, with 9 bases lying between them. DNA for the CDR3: TGTGCCAGCAGTTACACTGAGACTAGCACAGATACGCAGTATTTT. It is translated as CASSYTETSTDTQYF.

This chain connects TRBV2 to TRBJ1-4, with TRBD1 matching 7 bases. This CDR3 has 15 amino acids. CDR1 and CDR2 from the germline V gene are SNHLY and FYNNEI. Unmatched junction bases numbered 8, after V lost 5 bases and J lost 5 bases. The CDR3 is CASSPTGAGNEKLFF. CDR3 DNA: TGTGCCAGCAGTCCTACAGGGGCGGGAAATGAAAAACTGTTTTTT.

The CDR3 region has the DNA TGTGCCAGCAGCCCCACTCGACAGGGAATCTATGGCTACACCTTC. Protein: CASSPTRQGIYGYTF. This rearrangement joins TRBV7-9 to TRBJ1-2, with 7 nucleotides matching TRBD1. The CDR3 runs to 15 residues. The ends lost 5 bases at V and 4 bases at J; junction bases unmatched: 10. The germline V gene has CDR1 SEHNR and CDR2 FQNEAQ (reference sequence). The full variable domain, in which reference TRBV7-9 and TRBJ1-2 provide the parts outside the CDR3, is DTGVSQNPRHKITKRGQNVTFRCDPISEHNRLYWYRQTLGQGPEFLTYFQNEAQLEKSRLLSDRFSAERPKGSFSTLEIQRTEQGDSAMYLCASSPTRQGIYGYTFGSGTRLTVV.

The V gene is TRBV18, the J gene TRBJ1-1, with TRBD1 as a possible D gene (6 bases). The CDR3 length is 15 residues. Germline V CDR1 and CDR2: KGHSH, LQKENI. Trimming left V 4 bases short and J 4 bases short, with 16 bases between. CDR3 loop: CASSQDLNRATEAFF. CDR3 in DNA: TGTGCCAGCTCACAAGATTTAAACAGGGCCACTGAAGCTTTCTTT.